This entry features one T cell receptor (beta chain) sequence. What it recognizes is unknown. This specimen belongs to a study of blood T cells in healthy people across ages. Whole-study results and caveats: Among T cells, TCR beta diversity per million cells dropped roughly linearly as age rose. Possibly, changes in expanded clonotypes were confounded because donor CMV status was unknown. Strong correlation linked observed beta diversity and percent naive T cells.

Primed by a sample-barcoded 5' primer and a J-beta primer mix, a second PCR proceeded for 7 to 11 cycles. Researchers report that a template-switch adaptor with 12 random nucleotides tagged each cDNA molecule. TCRdb processed the 5' RACE reads anew with MiXCR; each CDR3 protein has one entry. The repertoire holds around 1,700,000 distinct CDR3 sequences, with about 28% as singletons. The CDR3 length is 13 residues. Germline-derived CDR1 and CDR2 are SGHDT and YYEEEE. The sample was blood. The source of this sequence is a woman aged 25 to 45 in good health. V gene TRBV5-6 combines with J gene TRBJ2-1; D gene ambiguous. The end of the DNA aligns better with TRBJ2-7, so the J call may be wrong. CDR3 bases: TGTGCCAGCAGCTTGTATCCGCACGGCGAGCAGTACTTC. This sequence encodes CASSLYPHGEQYF.